This TCR beta chain derives from a study of T-cell memory formation after mild COVID-19. The V gene lost 5 bases and the J gene lost 2 bases, with 17 bases spanning the gap. CDR1 is SGHAT and CDR2 is FQNNGV in the germline V gene. This CDR3 is 16 amino acids long. This clonotype was observed a handful of times. From the 5' RACE reads, TCRdb called clonotypes with MiXCR, one entry per CDR3 protein. The sample includes about 540,000 distinct CDR3 sequences, about a fifth of them seen just once. V is TRBV11-2 and J is TRBJ2-3; a weak D match, TRBD1 (5 bases). The TCR sequence derives from an adult woman who had mild COVID-19 (a few samples of this study predate the infection). Cell type and time point are not known. The sample consisted of PBMCs or a T cell subset sorted from them (not recorded which). CDR3 amino acids: CASSDPWGSSTDTQYF. CDR3 nucleotide sequence: TGTGCCAGCAGCGACCCCTGGGGCTCCTCCACAGATACGCAGTATTTT.